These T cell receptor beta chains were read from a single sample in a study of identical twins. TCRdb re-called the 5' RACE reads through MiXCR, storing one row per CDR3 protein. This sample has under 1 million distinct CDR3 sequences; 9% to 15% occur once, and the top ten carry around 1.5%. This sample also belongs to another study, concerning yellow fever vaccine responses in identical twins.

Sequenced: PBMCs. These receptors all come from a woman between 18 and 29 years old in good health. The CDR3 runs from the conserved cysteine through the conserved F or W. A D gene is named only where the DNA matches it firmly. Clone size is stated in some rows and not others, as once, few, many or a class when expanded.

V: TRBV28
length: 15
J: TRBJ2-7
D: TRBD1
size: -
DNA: TGTGCCAGCAGTCCCCCGACAGGGCCCACCTACGAGCAGTACTTC
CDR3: CASSPPTGPTYEQYF

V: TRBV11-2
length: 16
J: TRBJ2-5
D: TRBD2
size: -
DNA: TGTGCCAGCAATCCAATCACGACTAGCTCCCAAGAGACCCAGTACTTC
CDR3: CASNPITTSSQETQYF

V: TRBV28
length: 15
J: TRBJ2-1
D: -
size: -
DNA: TGTGCCAGCCTTATGGCGGGGAGCTCCTACAATGAGCAGTTCTTC
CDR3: CASLMAGSSYNEQFF

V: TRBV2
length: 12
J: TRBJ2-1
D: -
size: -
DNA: TGTGCCAGCAGTGAAGCGAATTTGGGGCAGTTCTTC
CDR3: CASSEANLGQFF

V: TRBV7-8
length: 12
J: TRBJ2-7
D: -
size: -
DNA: TGTGCCAGCAGTCGACAGGCCTACGAGCAGTACTTC
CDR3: CASSRQAYEQYF

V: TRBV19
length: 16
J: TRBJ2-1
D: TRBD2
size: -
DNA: TGTGCCAGTAGTCGACTAGCGGGGAGTAATTACAATGAGCAGTTCTTC
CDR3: CASSRLAGSNYNEQFF

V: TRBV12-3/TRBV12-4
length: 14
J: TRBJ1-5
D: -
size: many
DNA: TGTGCCAGCAGTTTGGCGGACATTAATCAGCCCCAGCATTTT
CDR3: CASSLADINQPQHF

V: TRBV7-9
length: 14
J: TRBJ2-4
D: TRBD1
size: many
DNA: TGTGCCAGCAGCCCCCAGGGACAGAAAAACATTCAGTACTTC
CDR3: CASSPQGQKNIQYF

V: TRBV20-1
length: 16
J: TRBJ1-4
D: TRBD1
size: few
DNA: TGCAGTGCTGGGGACAGCTCTTATGCAACTAATGAAAAACTGTTTTTT
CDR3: CSAGDSSYATNEKLFF

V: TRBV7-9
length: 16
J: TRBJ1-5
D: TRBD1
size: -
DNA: TGTGCCAGCAGCTCCTTCTCCGGGACAGGGGATCAGCCCCAGCATTTT
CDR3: CASSSFSGTGDQPQHF

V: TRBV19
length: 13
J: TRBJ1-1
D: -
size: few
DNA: TGTGCCAGTAGTATAGGTGGAAGCACTGAAGCTTTCTTT
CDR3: CASSIGGSTEAFF

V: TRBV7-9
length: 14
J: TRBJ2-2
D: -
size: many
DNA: TGTGCCATACTTCTGGGGGCGAACACCGGGGAGCTGTTTTTT
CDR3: CAILLGANTGELFF

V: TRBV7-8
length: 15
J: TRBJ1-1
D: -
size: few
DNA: TGTGCCAGCAGCTTAGAAAGGATATTGGACACTGAAGCTTTCTTT
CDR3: CASSLERILDTEAFF

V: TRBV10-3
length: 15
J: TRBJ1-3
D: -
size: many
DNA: TGTGCCATCAGTGAAAGAGACAACTCTGGAAACACCATATATTTT
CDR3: CAISERDNSGNTIYF

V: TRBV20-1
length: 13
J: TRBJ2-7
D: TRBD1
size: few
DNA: TGCAGTGCTAGGGGCAGGGGGAATTACGAGCAGTACTTC
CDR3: CSARGRGNYEQYF

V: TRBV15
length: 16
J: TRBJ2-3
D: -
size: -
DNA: TGTGCCACCAGCAAGGGCGGGACGGTGAGCACAGATACGCAGTATTTT
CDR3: CATSKGGTVSTDTQYF

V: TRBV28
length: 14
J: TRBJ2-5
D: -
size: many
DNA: TGTGCCAGCAGTTTTAGTCAGGGGAAAGAGACCCAGTACTTC
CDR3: CASSFSQGKETQYF

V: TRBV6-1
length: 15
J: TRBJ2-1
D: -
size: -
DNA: TGTGCCAGCAGGGGTCCCGGCGGGAACTACAATGAGCAGTTCTTC
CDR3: CASRGPGGNYNEQFF

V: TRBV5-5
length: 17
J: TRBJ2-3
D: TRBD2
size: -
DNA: TGTGCCAGCAGCACCGGGACTAGCGGGGGGGGCGCAGATACGCAGTATTTT
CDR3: CASSTGTSGGGADTQYF

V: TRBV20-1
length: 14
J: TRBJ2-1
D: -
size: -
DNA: TGCAGTGCTAGAGATTCGGCAACGTACAATGAGCAGTTCTTC
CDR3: CSARDSATYNEQFF

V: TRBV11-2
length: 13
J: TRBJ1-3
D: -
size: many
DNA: TGTGCCAGCAGCTTTATCGATGGAAACACCATATATTTT
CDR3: CASSFIDGNTIYF

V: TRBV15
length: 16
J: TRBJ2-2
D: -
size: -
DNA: TGTGCCACCAGCAGAGTGCCGGGGGCTAACACCGGGGAGCTGTTTTTT
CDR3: CATSRVPGANTGELFF

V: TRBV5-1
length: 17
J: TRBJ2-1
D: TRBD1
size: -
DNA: TGCGCCAGCAGCTTGCGTACTGGGAGACAGGGGGTGAATGAGCAGTTCTTC
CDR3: CASSLRTGRQGVNEQFF